This TCR beta chain was identified in a study of tumor-infiltrating lymphocytes in primary liver carcinoma. Total RNA (approximately 500 ng) served as template for TCR beta cDNA synthesis primed by a constant-region primer. Libraries covering TCR beta were generated through three nested multiplex PCR rounds (using a slightly modified ARM-PCR). The first two PCR rounds, roughly 9 cycles each, used TRBV1-TRBV30 forward primers and a C-beta reverse primer. Via MiXCR, TCRdb re-called the multiplex PCR reads, giving one row per CDR3 protein. The sample comprises roughly 80,000 distinct CDR3 sequences, 69% of which are singletons, and about 26% rests with the top ten. This clonotype was counted between two and nine times. Just one base apart from a much larger clone, this may be a read error. Unsorted bulk tissue (roughly 20-34 mg) underwent RNA and DNA co-extraction. CDR1 is SGHNT and CDR2 is YYREEE in the germline V gene (reference sequence). This CDR3 has 16 amino acids.

The chain employs TRBV5-4 and TRBJ2-7; TRBD2 matches at 8 bases. This sequence was found in a man aged 40-55 years with primary liver carcinoma and hepatitis B virus infection. The material sequenced was tumor-adjacent normal liver tissue. CDR3 region: CVSSPGSGSWSYEQYF. The CDR3 DNA is TGTGTCAGCAGCCCCGGGAGCGGGAGCTGGTCCTACGAGCAGTACTTC.